The T cell receptor (beta chain) described here comes from a study of cytomegalovirus exposure and HLA in healthy donors. This PCR relied on a set of 60 Vbeta primers and 13 Jbeta primers. Assay: immunoSEQ multiplex PCR; the TCRdb copy retains only in-frame clones and omits some. The repertoire holds some 200,000 clones, with approximately 80% as singletons. The V end was cut by 0 bases, the J end by 8 bases, with 8 bases between. CDR3 length: 12 amino acids. Germline V gene data show CDR1 as SGHNT and CDR2 as YYREEE (reference sequence). The chain is built from TRBV5-4 and TRBJ1-2, with a weak D call TRBD1 (5 bases). This clonotype originated in a girl aged 2-10 years in good health and CMV-seronegative. The specimen was PBMCs. CDR3 nucleotide sequence: TGTGCCAGCAGCTTGGGGCCAGGGGGCTACACCTTC. This translates into CASSLGPGGYTF.